This T cell receptor (beta chain) was sequenced in a study of early T cells in non-severe SARS-CoV-2 infection. The V gene's germline CDR1 is SGHTA and CDR2 FQGNSA. After removal of 5 bases from V and 3 bases from J, the junction contained 9 bases not matched to a gene. The CDR3 runs 17 residues. This clonotype showed up just a few times. TCRdb called the 5' RACE reads again in MiXCR, with one record for every CDR3 protein. This sample yields 80,000 to 95,000 distinct CDR3 sequences, of which 14% to 15% are seen a single time; around 0.5% belongs to the top ten. Sequencing was done on a sample of whole blood. The clonotype was recovered from an adult who was a healthcare worker with PCR-confirmed SARS-CoV-2 infection or an uninfected control (not recorded which). This chain joins TRBV7-2 and TRBJ2-6; 8 positions agree with TRBD2. The CDR3 is CASSPIGGGYGANVLTF. CDR3 bases: TGTGCCAGCAGCCCCATCGGCGGGGGGTATGGGGCCAACGTCCTGACTTTC.